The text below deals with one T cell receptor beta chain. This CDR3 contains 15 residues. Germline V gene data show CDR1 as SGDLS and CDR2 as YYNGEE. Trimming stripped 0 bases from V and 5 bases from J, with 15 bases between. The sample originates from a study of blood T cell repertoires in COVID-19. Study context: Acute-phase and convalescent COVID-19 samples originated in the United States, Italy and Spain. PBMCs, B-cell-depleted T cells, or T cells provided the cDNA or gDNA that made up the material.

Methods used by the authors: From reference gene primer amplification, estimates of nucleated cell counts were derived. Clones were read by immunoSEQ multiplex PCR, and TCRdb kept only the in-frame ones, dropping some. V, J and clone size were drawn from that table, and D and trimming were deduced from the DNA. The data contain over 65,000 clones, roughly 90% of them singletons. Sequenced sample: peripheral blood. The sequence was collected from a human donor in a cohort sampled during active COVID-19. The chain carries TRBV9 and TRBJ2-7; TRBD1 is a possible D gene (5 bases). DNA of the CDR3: TGTGCCAGCAGCGTAGGTCCCAGGGAAGGTGACGAGCAGTACTTC. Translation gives CASSVGPREGDEQYF.